These 26 T cell receptor beta chains were all obtained from the same sample, sequenced in a study of OX40 agonist ivuxolimab in advanced cancers. Generated by immunoSEQ multiplex PCR, the TCRdb table keeps only in-frame clones and is missing some. The data show some 19,000 clones, 70% to 90% seen once. The input for sequencing was CD4+ or CD8+ T cells sorted from blood, taken in a trial of the OX40 agonist ivuxolimab. Receptors were obtained from an adult with an advanced solid tumor such as melanoma, head and neck, liver or kidney cancer.

The gene calls are TRBV10-3 and TRBJ2-2; 7 nucleotides match TRBD2. CDR3 size: 14 residues. From germline, CDR1 is ENHRY and CDR2 SYGVKD. The V gene end was trimmed by 3 bases and the J gene end by 5 bases; junction bases not matched to a gene: 3. The CDR3 spells CAISDSSGTGELFF. CDR3 coding DNA: TGTGCCATCAGTGACTCTAGCGGAACCGGGGAGCTGTTTTTT.

A word on this clone: The junction and the germline gene differ at one end; a read error may be behind it. The V gene is TRBV7-7, the J gene TRBJ2-2, with 9 bases aligning to TRBD1. The germline CDR1 and CDR2 sequences are SSHAT and FNYEAQ (reference sequence). This CDR3 spans 14 amino acids. The CDR3 loop is CASSLDRGTGELFF. The CDR3 DNA reads TGTGCTAGCAGCTTAGACAGGGGGACCGGGGAGCTGTTTTTT.

The genes are TRBV5-1 and TRBJ1-2; TRBD1 is a possible D gene (6 bases). The germline V gene has CDR1 SGHRS and CDR2 YFSETQ. The CDR3 covers 14 residues. Trimming left V 7 bases short and J 6 bases short, with 19 bases between. The CDR3 here is CASEEGDGSNGYTF. DNA for the CDR3: TGCGCCAGCGAGGAGGGGGACGGATCAAATGGCTACACCTTC.

The chain joins TRBV11-2 to TRBJ1-2, with no clear D. This CDR3 is 13 amino acids long. From germline, CDR1 is SGHAT and CDR2 FQNNGV. V was shortened by 2 bases and J by 3 bases, with 7 bases between the two germline ends. The CDR3 region is CASSLIGDYGYTF. The CDR3 coding sequence is TGTGCCAGCAGCTTAATAGGTGACTATGGCTACACCTTC.

This chain joins TRBV6-6 and TRBJ2-3; TRBD1 or TRBD2 may be the D gene (5 bases each). Germline lookup yields CDR1 MNHNY and CDR2 SVGAGI (reference sequence). CDR3 length equals 14 residues. V lost 2 bases, J lost 6 bases, and 12 bases lay in between. CDR3 sequence (DNA): TGTGCCAGCAGTTACGGGCGGGCAGGGGATACGCAGTATTTT. This codes for CASSYGRAGDTQYF.

This clone was counted once. This chain connects TRBV5-1 to TRBJ2-1; no clear D gene. The V and J ends lost 0 bases and 9 bases respectively, with 10 bases between them. Germline CDR1 is SGHRS and CDR2 is YFSETQ. The CDR3 sequence is 13 residues long. The CDR3 loop reads CASSLDLGFEQFF. The DNA of the CDR3 is TGCGCCAGCAGCTTGGATCTAGGGTTTGAGCAGTTCTTC.

This chain uses TRBV28 with TRBJ2-7, with D possibly TRBD2 on 5 matching bases. V lost 4 bases to trimming and J lost 2 bases, with 12 bases between them. Germline V gene lookup returns CDR1 MDHEN and CDR2 SYDVKM. There are 14 residues in the CDR3. CDR3 bases: TGTGCCAGCAGTTCAGGACTGTTCCCCTACGAGCAGTACTTC. Its translation: CASSSGLFPYEQYF.

The CDR3 DNA reads TGTGCCAGCAGCCCGCCGGGACTAGCGTCTACCTCCTACGAGCAGTACTTC. Encoded protein: CASSPPGLASTSYEQYF. The chain recombines TRBV28 with TRBJ2-7; 10 positions agree with TRBD2. CDR1 and CDR2 from the germline V gene are MDHEN and SYDVKM. Losses at the gene ends were 6 bases for V and 0 bases for J; bases not matched to a gene: 11. The CDR3 extends over 17 amino acids.

The chain combines TRBV4-3 with TRBJ2-3; D uncertain. The CDR3 extends over 14 amino acids. Germline CDR1 LGHNA, CDR2 YSLEER. Between the trimmed V and J ends, which lost 4 bases and 1 base, there was a span of 9 bases. CDR3: CASSPTARTDTQYF. Here the CDR3 DNA reads TGCGCCAGCAGCCCCACGGCGCGCACAGATACGCAGTATTTT.

V is TRBV4-3 and J is TRBJ2-7; 12 bases fit TRBD2. The CDR3 runs to 16 residues. V lost 0 bases, J lost 9 bases, and 9 bases stayed unmatched. The germline gives CDR1 LGHNA, CDR2 YSLEER. Here the CDR3 DNA reads TGCGCCAGCAGCCAAGAAGGACTAGCGGGACGGAGTGGGCAGTACTTC. This translates into CASSQEGLAGRSGQYF.

The chain employs TRBV6-5 and TRBJ2-7, with TRBD1 matching over 9 bases. Germline V CDR1 and CDR2: MNHEY, SVGAGI. The CDR3 totals 14 residues. Losses at the gene ends were 5 bases for V and 4 bases for J; bases not matched to a gene: 6. The CDR3 DNA follows: TGTGCCAGCAGTCCGACAGGGGGTGGGTACGAGCAGTACTTC. This codes for CASSPTGGGYEQYF.

The chain joins TRBV28 to TRBJ2-7, with D possibly matching TRBD1 (5 bases). Deletions cut 3 bases from V and 4 bases from J, with 13 bases between. Germline CDR1 reads MDHEN; CDR2 reads SYDVKM. CDR3 length equals 14 residues. DNA of the CDR3: TGTGCCAGCAGTTTGGGGCTTTCCCGATACGAGCAGTACTTC. Its protein product is CASSLGLSRYEQYF.

The chain has TRBV11-2 and TRBJ1-5, with D unresolved. With 1 base removed from V and 3 bases from J, the gap between germline ends came to 10 bases. Germline CDR1 is SGHAT and CDR2 is FQNNGV. The CDR3 length is 15 residues. The CDR3 coding sequence is TGTGCCAGCAGCTTAGCTGGACTGCTCAATCAGCCCCAGCATTTT. The encoded protein is CASSLAGLLNQPQHF.

The chain uses TRBV5-4 and TRBJ2-5; no definite D call. Trimming shortened V by 5 bases and J by 5 bases, and 7 bases separated the two germline ends. Germline-derived CDR1 and CDR2 are SGHNT and YYREEE (reference sequence). The CDR3 covers 11 residues. CDR3 region: CASSSMETQYF. The DNA for the CDR3 is TGTGCCAGCAGTTCGATGGAGACCCAGTACTTC.

The chain is built from TRBV29-1 and TRBJ2-5, with no clear D. In germline, CDR1 is SQVTM, CDR2 ANQGSEA. This CDR3 is 10 amino acids long. The ends were cut back, 4 bases at V and 8 bases at J, with 8 bases in the middle. The CDR3 protein is CSVGLATQYF. CDR3 DNA sequence: TGCAGCGTTGGATTGGCCACCCAGTACTTC.

The chain links TRBV11-2 to TRBJ2-7; 11 bases align to TRBD2. The junction had 8 bases not matched to a gene; V was cut back by 5 bases and J by 5 bases. Germline V lookup: CDR1 SGHAT, CDR2 FQNNGV. The CDR3 consists of 15 residues. The CDR3: CASSPRGTSGDEQYF. DNA for the CDR3: TGTGCCAGCAGCCCACGCGGGACTAGCGGAGACGAGCAGTACTTC.

This chain uses TRBV19 with TRBJ1-4, with D hard to call. V shed 7 bases and J shed 4 bases, with 7 bases lying between them. CDR1 and CDR2 from the germline V gene are LNHDA and SQIVND (reference sequence). The CDR3 totals 12 residues. CDR3: CASNGHNEKLFF. CDR3 nucleotides: TGTGCCAGTAACGGGCATAATGAAAAACTGTTTTTT.

This clone was seen only a few times. The chain employs TRBV5-6 and TRBJ1-1; no reliable D call. The germline V gene has CDR1 SGHDT and CDR2 YYEEEE. Trimming removed 2 bases from V and 3 bases from J, with 23 bases in between. The CDR3 spans 18 residues. CDR3 bases: TGTGCCAGCAGCTTTGGTTTGAGGGAGTCTGATCGGGACACTGAAGCTTTCTTT. This sequence encodes CASSFGLRESDRDTEAFF.

The count of this clone is one. V gene TRBV14 combines with J gene TRBJ2-1; TRBD2 aligns across 8 bases. Per the germline V gene, CDR1 is SGHDN and CDR2 is FVKESK. The V gene end was trimmed by 3 bases and the J gene end by 7 bases; junction bases not matched to a gene: 11. CDR3 size: 16 residues. The CDR3 sequence is CASSQVTGTSLNEQFF. The CDR3 nucleotides are TGTGCCAGCAGCCAGGTGACCGGGACTAGTCTGAATGAGCAGTTCTTC.

The gene calls are TRBV9 and TRBJ2-6; 11 nucleotides match TRBD1. Trimming took 3 bases from V and 0 from J; bases not matched to a gene: 8. The CDR3 is 19 amino acids. Germline assignment: CDR1 SGDLS and CDR2 YYNGEE. The CDR3 loop is CASSAPGQGATSGANVLTF. The CDR3 nucleotides are TGTGCCAGCAGCGCACCCGGACAGGGGGCGACCTCTGGGGCCAACGTCCTGACTTTC.

The V and J genes are TRBV27 and TRBJ2-2; no reliable D call. This CDR3 has 13 amino acids. Germline loops: CDR1 MNHEY, CDR2 SMNVEV (reference sequence). Trimming took 3 bases from V and 6 from J, leaving 8 bases between them. The CDR3 sequence: CASSFLGAGELFF. The DNA for the CDR3 is TGTGCCAGCAGTTTTTTAGGCGCCGGGGAGCTGTTTTTT.

This chain uses TRBV7-2 with TRBJ2-7, with TRBD1 matching 7 bases. With 1 base clipped from V and 3 bases from J, the junction kept 12 bases outside the gene matches. This CDR3 has 17 amino acids. Per germline, CDR1 SGHTA and CDR2 FQGNSA. The CDR3 protein is CASSLVNSNRGYYEQYF. In DNA form, the CDR3 reads TGTGCCAGCAGCTTAGTTAATTCCAACAGGGGTTACTACGAGCAGTACTTC.

This clone was counted between two and nine times. V usage is TRBV6-4 and J usage is TRBJ2-2; a weak D match, TRBD2 (6 bases). V lost 2 bases, J lost 3 bases, and 7 bases lay in between. This CDR3 contains 14 residues. CDR1 is MRHNA, CDR2 SNTAGT, per germline. The CDR3 DNA reads TGTGCCAGCAGTGACGGGGAGGACACCGGGGAGCTGTTTTTT. Its protein is CASSDGEDTGELFF.

This clone was counted a single time. V usage is TRBV28 and J usage is TRBJ1-5; no firm D call. The CDR3 extends over 12 amino acids. V lost 5 bases and J 3 bases, leaving 5 bases between the germline ends. CDR1 and CDR2 from the germline V gene are MDHEN and SYDVKM. The CDR3 spells CASSGFNQPQHF. DNA for the CDR3: TGTGCCAGCAGTGGGTTCAATCAGCCCCAGCATTTT.

The chain recombines TRBV5-1 with TRBJ1-1; no reliable D call. The germline V and J ends were trimmed by 4 bases and 0 bases, with 16 bases remaining between them. CDR1 is SGHRS, CDR2 YFSETQ, per germline. The CDR3 has 16 amino acids. This CDR3 is CASSRTGGGMNTEAFF. CDR3 in DNA: TGCGCCAGCAGCCGGACGGGCGGTGGAATGAACACTGAAGCTTTCTTT.

J is TRBJ2-7 and V is TRBV7-9, with D possibly being TRBD2 (5 bases). CDR3 length: 12 amino acids. Trimming cost V 5 bases and J 6 bases, with 11 bases left between them. CDR1 and CDR2 (germline): SEHNR, FQNEAQ (reference sequence). The DNA for the CDR3 is TGTGCCAGCAGCCCGACCCGGGGCGAGCAGTACTTC. This translates into CASSPTRGEQYF.